This is a list of T cell receptor beta chains from one sample in a study of T cells after somatic rescue of genetic block. The table came from immunoSEQ multiplex PCR; TCRdb's copy has only in-frame clones and leaves some out. In the table there are about 15,000 clones, 70% of which are singletons. The sample consisted of peripheral blood mononuclear cells (PBMCs). The origin of the receptors is a young man. Each CDR3 is given with its conserved first and last residue. The order of the fields is V gene, D gene, clone size, J gene, CDR3 protein, CDR3 DNA. D genes are given only for firm matches. The listing skips clone size in some rows; elsewhere it reads once, few, many or a size class.

>TRBV5-1|-|-|TRBJ2-2
CASSLGANTGELFF
TGCGCCAGCAGCTTAGGCGCGAACACCGGGGAGCTGTTTTTT
>TRBV7-3|-|-|TRBJ2-5
CASSPLAKETQYF
TGTGCCAGCAGCCCCCTAGCTAAAGAGACCCAGTACTTC
>TRBV4-1|-|-|TRBJ1-2
CASSQPIGGFANYGYTF
TGCGCCAGCAGCCAGCCTATCGGGGGGTTTGCTAACTATGGCTACACCTTC
>TRBV18|-|once|TRBJ1-6
CASSPGDSYNSPLHF
TGTGCCAGCTCACCCGGGGATTCCTATAATTCACCCCTCCACTTT
>TRBV4-1|TRBD1|-|TRBJ1-6
CASSQEVGTGGHSPLHF
TGCGCCAGCAGCCAAGAGGTGGGGACAGGGGGGCATTCACCCCTCCACTTT
>TRBV5-1|-|-|TRBJ2-2
CASSLFANTGELFF
TGCGCCAGCAGCTTATTCGCGAACACCGGGGAGCTGTTTTTT
>TRBV6-6|-|-|TRBJ2-7
CASSYSQGQQYF
TGTGCCAGCAGTTACTCCCAGGGCCAGCAGTACTTC
>TRBV4-1|-|large|TRBJ1-1
CASRRDTEAFF
TGCGCCAGCCGACGGGACACTGAAGCTTTCTTT
>TRBV5-1|TRBD2|-|TRBJ2-7
CASSLGQGGAYEQYF
TGCGCCAGCAGCTTGGGGCAGGGAGGGGCCTACGAGCAGTACTTC
>TRBV5-1|-|-|TRBJ1-2
CASSSWTDHYGYTF
TGTGCCAGCAGCTCCTGGACAGACCACTATGGCTACACCTTC
>TRBV30|-|-|TRBJ1-2
CACPARGGYTF
TGTGCCTGCCCGGCGAGGGGGGGCTACACCTTC
>TRBV18|TRBD1|-|TRBJ1-2
CASSPRTGFPDPNYGYTF
TGTGCCAGCTCACCACGGACAGGCTTCCCGGACCCTAACTATGGCTACACCTTC
>TRBV19|TRBD1|-|TRBJ2-2
CASSIGWRQGANTGELFF
TGTGCCAGTAGTATAGGGTGGAGACAGGGGGCGAACACCGGGGAGCTGTTTTTT
>TRBV11-3|-|-|TRBJ1-6
CASSFGQLSSYNSPLHF
TGTGCCAGCAGCTTCGGACAGTTGAGCTCCTATAATTCACCCCTCCACTTT
>TRBV30|-|-|TRBJ1-4
CAWSVPPVNEKLFF
TGTGCCTGGAGTGTACCTCCCGTTAATGAAAAACTGTTTTTT
>TRBV10-1|-|-|TRBJ1-1
CASSPLAGIMNTEAFF
TGCGCCAGCAGCCCCCTGGCAGGGATCATGAACACTGAAGCTTTCTTT
>TRBV30|-|-|TRBJ2-3
CAWRFRGHTDTQYF
TGTGCCTGGAGATTTCGGGGGCACACAGATACGCAGTATTTT
>TRBV5-1|-|-|TRBJ2-5
CASSLEGQETQYF
TGCGCCAGCAGCTTGGAGGGCCAAGAGACCCAGTACTTC
>TRBV9|-|-|TRBJ1-6
CASSVGVSYNSPLHF
TGTGCCAGCAGCGTAGGCGTCTCCTATAATTCACCCCTCCACTTT
>TRBV19|TRBD2|-|TRBJ2-1
CASSFEVGTRVF
TGTGCCAGTAGCTTCGAGGTGGGGACTAGGGTCTTC
>TRBV5-6|-|few|TRBJ1-4
CASSLVGGMTVNEKLFF
TGTGCCAGCAGCTTGGTAGGGGGGATGACAGTCAATGAAAAACTGTTTTTT
>TRBV7-6|TRBD2|-|TRBJ2-7
CASSQSLAGGFEQYF
TGTGCCAGCAGCCAAAGTCTAGCGGGAGGATTCGAGCAGTACTTC
>TRBV6-5|-|few|TRBJ2-2
CASSYMPNTGELFF
TGTGCCAGCAGTTACATGCCGAACACCGGGGAGCTGTTTTTT
>TRBV10-1|-|few|TRBJ2-3
CASSSRSGGTDTQYF
TGCGCCAGCAGCTCCCGCTCAGGGGGCACAGATACGCAGTATTTT